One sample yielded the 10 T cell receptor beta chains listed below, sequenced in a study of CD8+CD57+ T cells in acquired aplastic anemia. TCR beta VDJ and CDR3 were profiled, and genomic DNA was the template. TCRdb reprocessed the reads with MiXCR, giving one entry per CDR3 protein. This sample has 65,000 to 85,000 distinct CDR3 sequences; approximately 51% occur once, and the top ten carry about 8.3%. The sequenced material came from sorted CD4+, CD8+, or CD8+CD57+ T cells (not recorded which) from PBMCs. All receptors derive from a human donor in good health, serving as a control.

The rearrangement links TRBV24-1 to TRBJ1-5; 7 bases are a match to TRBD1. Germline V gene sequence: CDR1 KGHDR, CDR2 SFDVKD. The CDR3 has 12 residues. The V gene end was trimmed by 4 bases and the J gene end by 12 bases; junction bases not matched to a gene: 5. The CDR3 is CATSDQRQGQHF. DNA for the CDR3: TGTGCCACCAGTGACCAGCGACAGGGCCAGCATTTT.

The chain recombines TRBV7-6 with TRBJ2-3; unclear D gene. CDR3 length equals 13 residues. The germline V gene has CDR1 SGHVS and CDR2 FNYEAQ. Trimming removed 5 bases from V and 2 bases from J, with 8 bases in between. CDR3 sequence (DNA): TGTGCCAGCAGCCCGAGACTCACAGATACGCAGTATTTT. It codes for CASSPRLTDTQYF.

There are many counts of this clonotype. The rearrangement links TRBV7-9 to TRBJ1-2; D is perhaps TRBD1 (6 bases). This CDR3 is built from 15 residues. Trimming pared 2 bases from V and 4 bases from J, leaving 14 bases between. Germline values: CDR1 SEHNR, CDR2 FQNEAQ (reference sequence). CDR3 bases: TGTGCCAGCAGCTTAATCCGGGGGCAGGGCTATGGCTACACCTTC. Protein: CASSLIRGQGYGYTF.

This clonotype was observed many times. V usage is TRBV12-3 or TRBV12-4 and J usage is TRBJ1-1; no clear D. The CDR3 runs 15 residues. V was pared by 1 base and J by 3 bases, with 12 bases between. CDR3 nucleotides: TGTGCCAGCAGTTTAGGGCCCTACCTTTACACTGAAGCTTTCTTT. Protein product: CASSLGPYLYTEAFF.

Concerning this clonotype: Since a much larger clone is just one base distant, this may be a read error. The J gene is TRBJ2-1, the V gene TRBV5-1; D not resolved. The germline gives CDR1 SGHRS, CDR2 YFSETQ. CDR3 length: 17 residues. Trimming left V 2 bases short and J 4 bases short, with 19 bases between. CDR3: CASSFPPSGPIYNEQFF. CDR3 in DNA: TGCGCCAGCAGCTTTCCGCCTTCCGGGCCCATATACAATGAGCAGTTCTTC.

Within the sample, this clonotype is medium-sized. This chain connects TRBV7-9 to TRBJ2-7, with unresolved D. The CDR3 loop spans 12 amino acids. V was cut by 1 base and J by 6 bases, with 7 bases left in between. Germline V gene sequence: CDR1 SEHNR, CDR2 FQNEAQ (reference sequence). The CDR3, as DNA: TGTGCCAGCAGCTTAGTTAGTACCGAGCAGTACTTC. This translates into CASSLVSTEQYF.

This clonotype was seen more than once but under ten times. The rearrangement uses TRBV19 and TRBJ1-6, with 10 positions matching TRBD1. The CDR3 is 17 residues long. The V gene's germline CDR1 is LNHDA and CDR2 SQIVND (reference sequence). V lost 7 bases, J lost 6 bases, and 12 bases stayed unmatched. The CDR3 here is CASIGWRTGGCNSPLHF. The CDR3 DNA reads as TGTGCCAGTATCGGGTGGAGGACAGGGGGATGTAATTCACCCCTCCACTTT.

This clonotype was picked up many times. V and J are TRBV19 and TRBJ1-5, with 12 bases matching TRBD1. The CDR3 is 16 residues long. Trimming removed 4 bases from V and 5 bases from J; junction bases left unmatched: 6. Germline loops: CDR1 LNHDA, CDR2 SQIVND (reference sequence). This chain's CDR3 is CASSNRDRGLDQPQHF. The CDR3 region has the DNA TGTGCCAGTAGTAACCGGGACAGGGGGCTAGATCAGCCCCAGCATTTT.

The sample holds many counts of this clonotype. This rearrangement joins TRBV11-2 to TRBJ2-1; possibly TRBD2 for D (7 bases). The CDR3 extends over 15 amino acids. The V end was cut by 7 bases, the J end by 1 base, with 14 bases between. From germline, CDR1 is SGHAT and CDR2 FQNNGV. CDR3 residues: CASTLGGASYNEQFF. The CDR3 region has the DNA TGTGCCAGCACCCTGGGGGGGGCGTCCTACAATGAGCAGTTCTTC.

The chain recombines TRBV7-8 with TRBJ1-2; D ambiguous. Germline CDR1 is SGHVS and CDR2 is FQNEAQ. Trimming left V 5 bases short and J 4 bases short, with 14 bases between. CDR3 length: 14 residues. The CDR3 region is CASSPAGSSYGYTF. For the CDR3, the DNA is TGTGCCAGCAGCCCTGCCGGTAGTAGCTATGGCTACACCTTC. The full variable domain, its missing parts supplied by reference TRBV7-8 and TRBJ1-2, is GAGVSQSPRYKVAKRGQDVALRCDPISGHVSLFWYQQALGQGPEFLTYFQNEAQLDKSGLPSDRFFAERPEGSVSTLKIQRTQQEDSAVYLCASSPAGSSYGYTFGSGTRLTVV.